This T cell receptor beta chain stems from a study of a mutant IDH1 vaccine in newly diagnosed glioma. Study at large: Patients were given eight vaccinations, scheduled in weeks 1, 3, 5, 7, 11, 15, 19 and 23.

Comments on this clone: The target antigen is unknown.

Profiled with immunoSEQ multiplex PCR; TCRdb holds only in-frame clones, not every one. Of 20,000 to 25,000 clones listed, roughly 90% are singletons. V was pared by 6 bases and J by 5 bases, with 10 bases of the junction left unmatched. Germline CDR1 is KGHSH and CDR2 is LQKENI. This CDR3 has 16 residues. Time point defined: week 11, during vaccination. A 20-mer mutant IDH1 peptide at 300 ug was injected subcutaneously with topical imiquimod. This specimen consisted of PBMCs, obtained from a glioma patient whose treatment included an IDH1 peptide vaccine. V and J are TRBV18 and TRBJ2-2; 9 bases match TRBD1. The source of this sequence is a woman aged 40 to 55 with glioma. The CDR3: CASSMPGQGGTGELFF. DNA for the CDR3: TGTGCCAGCTCGATGCCGGGACAGGGAGGTACCGGGGAGCTGTTTTTT.